The T cell receptor beta chain under discussion was sequenced for a study of cytomegalovirus exposure and HLA in healthy donors. Across the whole study: A subsequent analysis stated that the 100 to 150 validation repertoires were run on the same platform as the approximately 660 first-cohort repertoires.

The sample holds a few counts of this clone. Using immunoSEQ multiplex PCR, the repertoire was profiled, and TCRdb retains in-frame clones only, with some absent. The sample contains hundreds of thousands of clones, around 86% of which appear only once. The CDR3 length is 12 residues. Between the trimmed V and J ends, which lost 2 bases and 7 bases, there was a span of 8 bases. Germline V gene data show CDR1 as MDHEN and CDR2 as SYDVKM. The TCR originated in a woman between 18 and 29 years old in good health and CMV-seropositive. Sequenced input: PBMCs. V usage is TRBV28 and J usage is TRBJ1-1, with unresolved D. The CDR3 protein is CASSLRRGEAFF. The CDR3 DNA is TGTGCCAGCAGTTTAAGGCGAGGTGAAGCTTTCTTT.